The table lists the clone carrying this TCR beta chain with a few counts. This CDR3 has 13 amino acids. Germline V lookup: CDR1 SGHNT, CDR2 YYREEE (reference sequence). The V gene end was trimmed by 2 bases and the J gene end by 5 bases; junction bases not matched to a gene: 4. The data are from a study of T cell changes during pregnancy in multiple sclerosis. TCRdb keeps only in-frame clones here, not all; method: immunoSEQ multiplex PCR. The profile shows about 38,000 clones, around 93% of them singletons. The receptor comes from a female donor with multiple sclerosis, enrolled in a pregnancy study. The sequencing used CD4+ T cells from peripheral blood mononuclear cells, collected in the second trimester of pregnancy. This chain uses TRBV5-4 with TRBJ2-7; 7 bases fit TRBD2. The CDR3 DNA reads TGTGCCAGCAGCTTACGGGCGGGAGACGAGCAGTACTTC. Translating gives CASSLRAGDEQYF.